What follows are 20 T cell receptor beta chains derived from one specimen sequenced in a study of cytotoxic CD8 clonotypes in ibrutinib-treated CLL. Only in-frame clones appear in the TCRdb table, and some are missing; sequencing was by immunoSEQ multiplex PCR. The sample has tens of thousands of clones; 60% to 80% are singletons. The starting material was PBMCs, obtained after 12 months of ibrutinib treatment. The receptors stem from a human donor with chronic lymphocytic leukemia.

The rearrangement links TRBV5-1 to TRBJ1-5, with 9 bases aligning to TRBD1. After removal of 2 bases from V and 5 bases from J, the junction contained 2 bases not matched to a gene. The CDR3 consists of 14 residues. Germline-derived CDR1 and CDR2 are SGHRS and YFSETQ. This chain's CDR3 is CASSLTGGYQPQHF. The CDR3 bases are TGCGCCAGCAGCTTAACAGGGGGCTATCAGCCCCAGCATTTT.

This clone has only a few counts. V usage is TRBV20-1 and J usage is TRBJ2-7, with D tentatively TRBD1 (6 bases). Germline values: CDR1 DFQATT, CDR2 SNEGSKA (reference sequence). V shed 5 bases and J shed 5 bases, with 10 bases lying between them. The CDR3 covers 11 residues. CDR3 DNA: TGCAGTGCTTCCCGACAGGACGAGCAGTACTTC. This encodes CSASRQDEQYF.

The CDR3 DNA reads TGTGCCAGCAGTTTTGGGGGATCAACTAATGAAAAACTGTTTTTT. Its protein product is CASSFGGSTNEKLFF. This chain uses TRBV28 with TRBJ1-4; perhaps TRBD1 as D (5 bases). V lost 3 bases and J lost 0, with 8 bases in between. CDR1 is MDHEN and CDR2 is SYDVKM in the germline V gene. The CDR3 is made up of 15 amino acids.

V usage is TRBV2 and J usage is TRBJ2-7; weak D call: TRBD1 (5 bases). Germline values: CDR1 SNHLY, CDR2 FYNNEI. V was cut by 8 bases and J by 4 bases, with 12 bases left in between. The CDR3 has 12 residues. The CDR3 protein is CASGAGPYEQYF. DNA of the CDR3: TGTGCCAGCGGGGCCGGACCATACGAGCAGTACTTC.

The sample holds many counts of this clone. The rearrangement joins TRBV5-6 to TRBJ2-1; D is unclear. The CDR3 is 15 residues long. Germline V gives CDR1 SGHDT, CDR2 YYEEEE. The V gene lost 2 bases and the J gene lost 5 bases, with 14 bases spanning the gap. The CDR3 region is CASSFPGYTDNEQFF. DNA of the CDR3: TGTGCCAGCAGCTTTCCCGGGTACACCGACAATGAGCAGTTCTTC.

The count of this clone is one. The rearrangement uses TRBV7-2 and TRBJ2-5; D is perhaps TRBD1 or TRBD2 (5 bases each). There are 14 residues in the CDR3. The germline gives CDR1 SGHTA, CDR2 FQGNSA. Trimming removed 2 bases from V and 1 base from J, with 8 bases in between. The CDR3 loop reads CASSLNGAQETQYF. In DNA, the CDR3 is TGTGCCAGCAGCTTAAACGGGGCCCAAGAGACCCAGTACTTC.

Here the CDR3 reads CASSIPGDYNSPLHF. The CDR3 DNA is TGTGCCAGTAGTATCCCAGGGGACTATAATTCACCCCTCCACTTT. The rearrangement uses TRBV19 and TRBJ1-6, with D possibly matching TRBD1 (6 bases). The germline gives CDR1 LNHDA, CDR2 SQIVND (reference sequence). Between the trimmed V and J ends, which lost 3 bases and 3 bases, there was a span of 9 bases. This CDR3 comprises 15 residues.

The chain recombines TRBV7-9 with TRBJ2-7; D uncertain. The CDR3 runs to 12 residues. In germline, CDR1 is SEHNR, CDR2 FQNEAQ (reference sequence). V dropped 6 bases and J dropped 2 bases, with 8 bases sitting between them. The CDR3 nucleotides read TGTGCCAGCAGTAAGGGAACCTACGAGCAGTACTTC. This gives the protein CASSKGTYEQYF.

The rearrangement joins TRBV5-1 to TRBJ1-5, with D perhaps matching TRBD1 (6 bases). The germline V gene has CDR1 SGHRS and CDR2 YFSETQ. CDR3 length: 16 amino acids. V lost 0 bases and J lost 3, with 13 bases in between. The CDR3 reads CASSLDAGDNNQPQHF. The CDR3, as DNA: TGCGCCAGCAGCTTGGATGCCGGGGACAACAATCAGCCCCAGCATTTT.

The V and J genes are TRBV12-5 and TRBJ1-1, with 7 positions matching TRBD1. Germline CDR1 reads LGHNT; CDR2 reads FRNRAP. V lost 2 bases to trimming and J lost 3 bases; unmatched junction nucleotides: 9. CDR3 size: 16 residues. The CDR3 protein is CASGLPRGTADTEAFF. DNA of the CDR3: TGTGCTAGTGGTTTGCCCCGGGGGACAGCCGACACTGAAGCTTTCTTT. Variable domain in full (rest from reference TRBV12-5 and TRBJ1-1): DARVTQTPRHKVTEMGQEVTMRCQPILGHNTVFWYRQTMMQGLELLAYFRNRAPLDDSGMPKDRFSAEMPDATLATLKIQPSEPRDSAVYFCASGLPRGTADTEAFFGQGTRLTVV.

The chain couples TRBV11-2 to TRBJ2-1, with 10 bases fitting TRBD2. This CDR3 is built from 15 residues. Germline V gives CDR1 SGHAT, CDR2 FQNNGV. V lost 6 bases, J lost 7 bases, and 9 bases stayed unmatched. The CDR3 loop is CASRRAGGEFNEQFF. The CDR3 nucleotides are TGTGCCAGCAGAAGAGCGGGGGGGGAATTTAATGAGCAGTTCTTC.

This clone showed up just a few times. V is TRBV7-8 and J is TRBJ2-7, with TRBD2 matching 9 bases. This CDR3 has 16 residues. Germline trimming cut 8 bases from V and 0 bases from J; bases unmatched to any gene: 11. Germline V gene data show CDR1 as SGHVS and CDR2 as FQNEAQ. The chain's CDR3 is CASGLSASGDSYEQYF. The CDR3 region has the DNA TGTGCCAGCGGACTTAGCGCTAGCGGGGACTCCTACGAGCAGTACTTC.

With regard to this clone: This sample also contains other DNA sequences that code for the same CDR3. This chain links TRBV19 with TRBJ1-3; tentatively, D is TRBD1 (5 bases). Germline V gene sequence: CDR1 LNHDA, CDR2 SQIVND (reference sequence). This CDR3 is 14 amino acids long. V shed 5 bases and J shed 1 base, with 9 bases lying between them. The CDR3 region is CASSPQGSGNTIYF. The DNA for the CDR3 is TGTGCCAGTAGTCCTCAGGGATCTGGAAACACCATATATTTT.

The CDR3 DNA reads TGTGCCAGCAGTGCGGACAGCCCAGGGGGCAATCAGCCCCAGCATTTT. As protein: CASSADSPGGNQPQHF. The chain is built from TRBV2 and TRBJ1-5; TRBD1 is a possible D gene (6 bases). Trimming left V 4 bases short and J 2 bases short, with 15 bases between. There are 16 residues in the CDR3. Per germline, CDR1 SNHLY and CDR2 FYNNEI.

The chain has TRBV6-4 and TRBJ1-5, with 7 bases identical to TRBD1. V lost 6 bases, J lost 0 bases, and 11 bases stayed unmatched. The length of the CDR3 is 17 residues. Germline CDR1 MRHNA, CDR2 SNTAGT. The CDR3 DNA reads as TGTGCCAGCAGGGCCCACCGGGACAGCCATAGCAATCAGCCCCAGCATTTT. It yields the protein CASRAHRDSHSNQPQHF.

This clone came up a few times. The chain combines TRBV29-1 with TRBJ1-5; D gene uncertain. The CDR3 totals 14 residues. The V gene's germline CDR1 is SQVTM and CDR2 ANQGSEA. Trimming shortened V by 4 bases and J by 2 bases, and 12 bases separated the two germline ends. For the CDR3, the DNA is TGCAGCGTTGGTTGGGGAATAGGCAATCAGCCCCAGCATTTT. Its protein is CSVGWGIGNQPQHF.

The genes are TRBV9 and TRBJ1-2; tentative D call: TRBD1 (5 bases). V was shortened by 0 bases and J by 4 bases, with 10 bases between the two germline ends. CDR3 size: 14 residues. CDR1 and CDR2 (germline): SGDLS, YYNGEE. CDR3 coding DNA: TGTGCCAGCAGCGTAGACTCAGGGATCTATGGCTACACCTTC. Amino acids: CASSVDSGIYGYTF.

This chain links TRBV6-6 with TRBJ2-1, with TRBD1 as a possible D gene (6 bases). Germline assignment: CDR1 MNHNY and CDR2 SVGAGI (reference sequence). The CDR3 covers 16 residues. Trimming stripped 0 bases from V and 4 bases from J, with 13 bases between. The CDR3 sequence is CASSYSQGYSYNEQFF. The CDR3, as DNA: TGTGCCAGCAGTTACTCACAGGGTTATTCGTACAATGAGCAGTTCTTC.

The rearrangement joins TRBV7-8 to TRBJ2-1, with D perhaps given as TRBD1 or TRBD2 (6 bases each). Germline CDR1 SGHVS, CDR2 FQNEAQ. The CDR3 covers 13 residues. The ends were cut back, 2 bases at V and 10 bases at J, with 12 bases in the middle. CDR3 nucleotides: TGTGCCAGCAGCTTAATCGAGGGGGGCGAGCAGTTCTTC. Residues: CASSLIEGGEQFF.

The V and J genes are TRBV9 and TRBJ2-2; D is unclear. CDR3 size: 13 residues. Germline-derived CDR1 and CDR2 are SGDLS and YYNGEE. The V end lost 0 bases, the J end lost 5 bases, and 5 bases lay between the germline ends. CDR3 in DNA: TGTGCCAGCAGCGTAGACGGTACCGGGGAGCTGTTTTTT. Translation: CASSVDGTGELFF. Variable domain in full (rest from reference TRBV9 and TRBJ2-2): DSGVTQTPKHLITATGQRVTLRCSPRSGDLSVYWYQQSLDQGLQFLIQYYNGEERAKGNILERFSAQQFPDLHSELNLSSLELGDSALYFCASSVDGTGELFFGEGSRLTVL.